This TCR beta chain was recovered during a study of beta chain features in type 1 diabetes. Study background: About 110 million sorted cells were examined across all samples.

Germline V gives CDR1 SGHDT, CDR2 YYEEEE. The germline V and J ends were trimmed by 0 bases and 4 bases, with 14 bases remaining between them. The CDR3 sequence is 16 residues long. This clone occurred a few times. Its target is unknown. Expressed TCRB transcripts were sequenced because the isolated RNA had all been reverse transcribed beforehand. Generated by immunoSEQ multiplex PCR, the TCRdb table keeps only in-frame clones and is missing some. This table has 200,000 to 250,000 clones, roughly a tenth appearing once. General observations from the study: VDJ junctions sequenced from type 1 diabetes patients showed fewer insertions and more deletions. In cDNA sequencing, cells with high TCR expression could be over-represented. Among all four CD4+ subsets, Type 1 diabetes patients had TCRB CDR3s that were moderately but significantly shorter.

The sequenced material came from central memory CD4+ T cells from blood. V gene TRBV5-6 combines with J gene TRBJ2-1, with a possible D match to TRBD1 (5 bases). The TCR comes from a young man in good health. CDR3 protein: CASSLGSEQGYNEQFF. DNA of the CDR3: TGTGCCAGCAGCTTGGGGAGTGAGCAGGGTTACAATGAGCAGTTCTTC. The whole variable domain, remainder taken from reference TRBV5-6 and TRBJ2-1, is DAGVTQSPTHLIKTRGQQVTLRCSPKSGHDTVSWYQQALGQGPQFIFQYYEEEERQRGNFPDRFSGHQFPNYSSELNVNALLLGDSALYLCASSLGSEQGYNEQFFGPGTRLTVL.